This T cell receptor beta chain was obtained from a study of cytomegalovirus exposure and HLA in healthy donors. Broader study findings: In a later analysis, a genetic analysis reported fewer productive-TCR N-insertions in an Asian-associated ancestry cluster than the cohort average. Follow-up analysis later connected one missense variant in DCLRE1C with trimming of TCR beta V- and J-genes.

Germline V gives CDR1 MNHEY, CDR2 SVGAGI. The CDR3 spans 15 residues. The V and J ends lost 7 bases and 3 bases respectively, with 13 bases between them. Turning to this clone: Its antigen remains unknown.

Both 60 Vbeta primers and 13 Jbeta primers went into the PCR. Method: immunoSEQ multiplex PCR; TCRdb's copy keeps in-frame clones and lacks some. The sample carries around 150,000 clones, 76% recorded once. This TCR derives from a woman in her forties in good health and CMV-seronegative. V is TRBV6-5 and J is TRBJ2-6; D unresolved. The material sequenced was PBMCs. This CDR3 reads CASTDMPLGANVLTF. The DNA of the CDR3 is TGTGCCAGCACCGACATGCCTCTTGGGGCCAACGTCCTGACTTTC.